Listed here is a single TCR beta chain. This specimen comes from a study of blood T cell repertoires in COVID-19. Overall study: Both acute and convalescent COVID-19 samples were obtained from the United States, Italy and Spain.

CDR1 is LGHDT, CDR2 YNNKEL, per germline (reference sequence). The V end lost 4 bases, the J end lost 9 bases, and 7 bases lay between the germline ends. This CDR3 spans 10 amino acids. The authors' processing: Reference gene primer amplification gave estimated nucleated cell counts. Here immunoSEQ multiplex PCR was the method, and the copy in TCRdb shows in-frame clones only, minus some. D and trimming were read from the DNA, whereas the V and J calls and clone size are those reported in that table. The data show hundreds of thousands of clones, around 91% seen once. Living in about two dozen US areas, the participants were between about 18 and 100 years of age. Cohort 3 recovery required two negative PCRs, clearance, or symptom resolution.

This chain uses TRBV3-1 (or the pseudogene TRBV3-2) with TRBJ2-7, with D possibly matching TRBD2 (5 bases). This clonotype was obtained from a man aged 18 to 30 who had recovered from COVID-19. Sequenced material: PBMCs or T cells enriched from blood (not recorded which). The CDR3 DNA sequence: TGTGCCAGCAGCCGCGAGGGGCAGTACTTC. It is translated as CASSREGQYF.